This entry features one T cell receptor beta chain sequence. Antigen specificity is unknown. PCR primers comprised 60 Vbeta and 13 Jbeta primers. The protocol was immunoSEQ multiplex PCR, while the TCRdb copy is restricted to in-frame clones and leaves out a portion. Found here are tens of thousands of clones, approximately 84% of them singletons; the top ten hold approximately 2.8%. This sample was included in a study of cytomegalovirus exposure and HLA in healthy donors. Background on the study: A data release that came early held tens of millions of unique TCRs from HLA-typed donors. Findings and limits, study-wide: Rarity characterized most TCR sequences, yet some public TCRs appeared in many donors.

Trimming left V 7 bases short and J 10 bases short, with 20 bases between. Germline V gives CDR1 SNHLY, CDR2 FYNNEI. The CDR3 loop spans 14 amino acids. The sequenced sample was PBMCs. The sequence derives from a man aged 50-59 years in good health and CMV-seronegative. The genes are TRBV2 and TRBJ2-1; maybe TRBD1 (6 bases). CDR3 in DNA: TGTGCCAGCACGCTTAGTAACACAGGGCCCGAGCAGTTCTTC. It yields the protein CASTLSNTGPEQFF. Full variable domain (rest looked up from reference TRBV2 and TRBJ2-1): EPEVTQTPSHQVTQMGQEVILRCVPISNHLYFYWYRQILGQKVEFLVSFYNNEISEKSEIFDDQFSVERPDGSNFTLKIRSTKLEDSAMYFCASTLSNTGPEQFFGPGTRLTVL.